This paragraph covers one T cell receptor (beta chain) sequence. Its specificity is not known. This CDR3 comprises 14 residues. The germline CDR1 and CDR2 sequences are SGHRS and YFSETQ. The J segment lost 5 bases and the V segment lost 2 bases, leaving 6 bases of the junction unmatched. This PCR relied on a set of 60 Vbeta primers and 13 Jbeta primers. Produced via immunoSEQ multiplex PCR; TCRdb's table is partial and in-frame only. The table includes approximately 80,000 clones, around 70% detected once. This record belongs to a study of cytomegalovirus exposure and HLA in healthy donors. Study-wide results and caveats: The likely explanation for a cluster of highly shared sequence variants was sequencing artifact. Later analysis demonstrated an association between a missense DCLRE1C variant and TCR beta V- and J-gene trimming.

The source is a woman aged 40 to 55 in good health and CMV-seropositive. V is TRBV5-1 and J is TRBJ2-5; 7 bases are shared with TRBD2. The specimen was PBMCs. This CDR3 reads CASSFERGGETQYF. The CDR3 DNA sequence: TGCGCCAGCAGCTTCGAGCGGGGAGGGGAGACCCAGTACTTC.